One T cell receptor (beta chain) is described in this entry. No antigen is known for it. CDR1 is SQVTM, CDR2 ANQGSEA, per germline. V lost 8 bases and J 2 bases, leaving 19 bases between the germline ends. This CDR3 is built from 15 residues. One entry per CDR3 protein, called by TCRdb with MiXCR from the RT-PCR reads. Of approximately 700,000 distinct CDR3 sequences in the sample, 15% to 19% were seen once. The sample belongs to a study of response to subunit inactivated influenza vaccine. Study-wide points: The study's authors posited that every seasonal influenza vaccination enlists few new T cells.

This receptor was obtained from a man over 45 who received an inactivated influenza vaccine. This sample comprised PBMCs from blood, obtained 11 to 12 days after vaccination. The V call is TRBV29-1, the J call TRBJ2-1; D may be TRBD1 or TRBD2 (6 bases each). CDR3 region: CSPEGGGRPYNEQFF. CDR3 bases: TGCAGCCCCGAAGGTGGGGGGCGTCCCTACAATGAGCAGTTCTTC.